This is a list of T cell receptor beta chains from one sample in a study of shared clonotypes between healthy human individuals. Libraries were prepared by immunoSEQ multiplex PCR; TCRdb keeps only in-frame clonotypes and omits some of them. Of around 2.5 million clones in the sample, approximately 93% are singletons; the top ten hold roughly 0.39%. Sample: naive CD4+ T cells from PBMCs. The receptors were sampled from a man aged 18 to 29 in good health. Some clones in this sample may be carry-over from other donors' samples. CDR3s include the opening cysteine and the closing phenylalanine or tryptophan. The order of the fields is D gene, clone size, CDR3 length, V gene, J gene, CDR3 DNA, CDR3 protein. A D gene is named only where the DNA matches it firmly. A clone size is listed for some rows: how often the clone was seen (once, few, many), or a class if it is expanded.

d_call: NA
clone_size: once
cdr3_length: 13
v_call: TRBV7-8
j_call: TRBJ1-1
cdr3_nt: TGTGCTAGCAGCTTAGAGTTCGGTCGGGAAGCTTTCTTT
cdr3_aa: CASSLEFGREAFF

d_call: TRBD1
clone_size: NA
cdr3_length: 18
v_call: TRBV7-7
j_call: TRBJ2-6
cdr3_nt: TGTGCCAGCAGCCCGCGACCGGGACAGAGAGCTGGGGCCAACGTCCTGACTTTC
cdr3_aa: CASSPRPGQRAGANVLTF

d_call: NA
clone_size: NA
cdr3_length: 14
v_call: TRBV5-1
j_call: TRBJ1-2
cdr3_nt: TGCGCCAGCAGCTTCACCGGGACCTTCTATGGCTACACCTTC
cdr3_aa: CASSFTGTFYGYTF

d_call: NA
clone_size: once
cdr3_length: 14
v_call: TRBV6-1
j_call: TRBJ2-5
cdr3_nt: TGTGCCAGCAGTGAAAACGGACAGCGGGGCCCCCAGTACTTC
cdr3_aa: CASSENGQRGPQYF

d_call: NA
clone_size: NA
cdr3_length: 19
v_call: TRBV5-5
j_call: TRBJ2-5
cdr3_nt: TGTGCCAGCAGCCCACACTATACCCACTCTGGGACCAGGGTGGAGACCCAGTACTTC
cdr3_aa: CASSPHYTHSGTRVETQYF

d_call: NA
clone_size: once
cdr3_length: 14
v_call: TRBV6-5
j_call: TRBJ1-2
cdr3_nt: TGTGCCAGCAGTTACGTCCCGGCCGCCGACGGCTACACCTTC
cdr3_aa: CASSYVPAADGYTF

d_call: TRBD2
clone_size: NA
cdr3_length: 15
v_call: TRBV9
j_call: TRBJ2-1
cdr3_nt: TGTGCCAGCTCGAGACTAGCCGGACTTGGGGTTGAGCAGTTCTTC
cdr3_aa: CASSRLAGLGVEQFF

d_call: NA
clone_size: NA
cdr3_length: 16
v_call: TRBV9
j_call: TRBJ2-7
cdr3_nt: TGTGCCAGCAGCGTAGCTACTGGGGCAATGGGTTACGAGCAGTACTTC
cdr3_aa: CASSVATGAMGYEQYF

d_call: NA
clone_size: NA
cdr3_length: 15
v_call: TRBV7-2
j_call: TRBJ2-7
cdr3_nt: TGTGCCAGCGACCCGATTGGCGGCCCCTCCTACGAGCAGTACTTC
cdr3_aa: CASDPIGGPSYEQYF

d_call: NA
clone_size: NA
cdr3_length: 15
v_call: TRBV11-2
j_call: TRBJ1-4
cdr3_nt: TGTGCCAGCACCAAAATTGGATTCACTAATGAAAAACTGTTTTTT
cdr3_aa: CASTKIGFTNEKLFF

d_call: NA
clone_size: NA
cdr3_length: 13
v_call: TRBV12-5
j_call: TRBJ2-2
cdr3_nt: TGTGCTAGTGGCAAGGGAGTTACCGGGGAGCTGTTTTTT
cdr3_aa: CASGKGVTGELFF

d_call: NA
clone_size: NA
cdr3_length: 15
v_call: TRBV28
j_call: TRBJ1-1
cdr3_nt: TGTGCCAGCAGGGGGGGTCGGGGGTCAAACACTGAAGCTTTCTTT
cdr3_aa: CASRGGRGSNTEAFF

d_call: TRBD2
clone_size: NA
cdr3_length: 17
v_call: TRBV28
j_call: TRBJ2-1
cdr3_nt: TGTGCCAGCGGAGGGGCCCTAGCGGGAGGTGAGGACAATGAGCAGTTCTTC
cdr3_aa: CASGGALAGGEDNEQFF

d_call: NA
clone_size: NA
cdr3_length: 14
v_call: TRBV6-1
j_call: TRBJ1-4
cdr3_nt: TGTGCCAGCGCCTTACTTACTGGGACGACGAGACTGTTTTTT
cdr3_aa: CASALLTGTTRLFF

d_call: NA
clone_size: NA
cdr3_length: 15
v_call: TRBV11-2
j_call: TRBJ1-1
cdr3_nt: TGTGCCAGCAGCTTAACGGGGACGGCGAACACTGAAGCTTTCTTT
cdr3_aa: CASSLTGTANTEAFF

d_call: NA
clone_size: NA
cdr3_length: 15
v_call: TRBV5-1
j_call: TRBJ2-7
cdr3_nt: TGCGCCAGCAGTCGGACTCCGTCGGGGGCCTACGAGCAGTACTTC
cdr3_aa: CASSRTPSGAYEQYF

d_call: NA
clone_size: few
cdr3_length: 12
v_call: TRBV27
j_call: TRBJ1-5
cdr3_nt: TGTGCCAGCAGTGGGAGGGATCAGCCCCAGCATTTT
cdr3_aa: CASSGRDQPQHF

d_call: TRBD2
clone_size: NA
cdr3_length: 15
v_call: TRBV5-4
j_call: TRBJ2-1
cdr3_nt: TGTGCCAGCAGCCCCGGGACTAGCGGGAGGAATGAGCAGTTCTTC
cdr3_aa: CASSPGTSGRNEQFF

d_call: NA
clone_size: NA
cdr3_length: 14
v_call: TRBV6-6
j_call: TRBJ2-5
cdr3_nt: TGTGCCAGCAGTTACGTGGCCGACCAAGAGACCCAGTACTTC
cdr3_aa: CASSYVADQETQYF

d_call: TRBD2
clone_size: NA
cdr3_length: 14
v_call: TRBV7-9
j_call: TRBJ2-5
cdr3_nt: TGTGCCAGCAGCCCGACCGGGACTAGGGAGACCCAGTACTTC
cdr3_aa: CASSPTGTRETQYF

d_call: NA
clone_size: NA
cdr3_length: 17
v_call: TRBV15
j_call: TRBJ2-7
cdr3_nt: TGTGCCACCAGCAGAGGAACAGGCCGTTCCCCCTCCTACGAGCAGTACTTC
cdr3_aa: CATSRGTGRSPSYEQYF

d_call: TRBD1
clone_size: once
cdr3_length: 14
v_call: TRBV4-1
j_call: TRBJ2-7
cdr3_nt: TGCGCCAGCAGCGAAGGACAGGGGGCGCGAGAGCAGTACTTC
cdr3_aa: CASSEGQGAREQYF

d_call: NA
clone_size: few
cdr3_length: 12
v_call: TRBV6-1
j_call: TRBJ1-5
cdr3_nt: TGTGCCAGCACAGAATTCCGTCTGCCCCAGCATTTT
cdr3_aa: CASTEFRLPQHF

d_call: NA
clone_size: NA
cdr3_length: 14
v_call: TRBV7-3
j_call: TRBJ2-1
cdr3_nt: TGTGCCAGCAGCCCCTCCGCGGGGGCCAATGAGCAGTTCTTC
cdr3_aa: CASSPSAGANEQFF

d_call: NA
clone_size: NA
cdr3_length: 12
v_call: TRBV27
j_call: TRBJ2-1
cdr3_nt: TGTGCCAGCAGCCGAACTTACAATGAGCAGTTCTTC
cdr3_aa: CASSRTYNEQFF

d_call: NA
clone_size: once
cdr3_length: 14
v_call: TRBV9
j_call: TRBJ1-1
cdr3_nt: TGTGCCAGCAGCCCCGCGATGGGAAACACTGAAGCTTTCTTT
cdr3_aa: CASSPAMGNTEAFF

d_call: NA
clone_size: NA
cdr3_length: 16
v_call: TRBV5-1
j_call: TRBJ1-6
cdr3_nt: TGCGCCAGCAGCTCGGGGGGAAGTTCCTATAATTCACCCCTCCACTTT
cdr3_aa: CASSSGGSSYNSPLHF

d_call: NA
clone_size: NA
cdr3_length: 15
v_call: TRBV18
j_call: TRBJ1-1
cdr3_nt: TGTGCCAGCTCACCCGGACTGACCATGAACACTGAAGCTTTCTTT
cdr3_aa: CASSPGLTMNTEAFF

d_call: NA
clone_size: NA
cdr3_length: 13
v_call: TRBV6-5
j_call: TRBJ2-5
cdr3_nt: TGTGCCAGCAGTTACGGCTACCGAGAGACCCAGTACTTC
cdr3_aa: CASSYGYRETQYF

d_call: TRBD1
clone_size: NA
cdr3_length: 16
v_call: TRBV7-9
j_call: TRBJ2-2
cdr3_nt: TGTGCCAGCAGCAACAACAGGGGGATAAACACCGGGGAGCTGTTTTTT
cdr3_aa: CASSNNRGINTGELFF

d_call: NA
clone_size: NA
cdr3_length: 15
v_call: TRBV6-5
j_call: TRBJ2-7
cdr3_nt: TGTGCCAGCAGACCCGGGACCGCCGGAGGGTACGAGCAGTACTTC
cdr3_aa: CASRPGTAGGYEQYF

d_call: NA
clone_size: NA
cdr3_length: 14
v_call: TRBV18
j_call: TRBJ1-5
cdr3_nt: TGTGCCAGCTCACCACTGGAGGGTTATCAGCCCCAGCATTTT
cdr3_aa: CASSPLEGYQPQHF

d_call: NA
clone_size: NA
cdr3_length: 13
v_call: TRBV6-4
j_call: TRBJ2-5
cdr3_nt: TGTGCCAGCAGTCGAGGTTACCAAGAGACCCAGTACTTC
cdr3_aa: CASSRGYQETQYF

d_call: TRBD1
clone_size: NA
cdr3_length: 17
v_call: TRBV7-6
j_call: TRBJ2-7
cdr3_nt: TGTGCCAGCAGCTTATCCGTTTATAGGGACAGGTCTACGAAGCAGTACTTC
cdr3_aa: CASSLSVYRDRSTKQYF

d_call: NA
clone_size: NA
cdr3_length: 13
v_call: TRBV30
j_call: TRBJ2-1
cdr3_nt: TGTGCCTGGAGTCCGACCCTCGGGCTTGAGCAGTTCTTC
cdr3_aa: CAWSPTLGLEQFF

d_call: NA
clone_size: NA
cdr3_length: 13
v_call: TRBV7-6
j_call: TRBJ2-5
cdr3_nt: TGTGCCAGCAGCTTAGGCGGGGAGGTGACCCAGTACTTC
cdr3_aa: CASSLGGEVTQYF

d_call: TRBD1
clone_size: NA
cdr3_length: 14
v_call: TRBV19
j_call: TRBJ1-3
cdr3_nt: TGTGCCAGTAGTAGCAGGGGGTATGGAAACACCATATATTTT
cdr3_aa: CASSSRGYGNTIYF

d_call: NA
clone_size: NA
cdr3_length: 16
v_call: TRBV10-3
j_call: TRBJ1-5
cdr3_nt: TGTGCCATCAGTGAGTTGGGCTACTCGGGCAATCAGCCCCAGCATTTT
cdr3_aa: CAISELGYSGNQPQHF

d_call: NA
clone_size: NA
cdr3_length: 13
v_call: TRBV10-3
j_call: TRBJ1-2
cdr3_nt: TGTGCCATCAGTGAGAGCGGGGAACGAGGCTACACCTTC
cdr3_aa: CAISESGERGYTF

d_call: TRBD1
clone_size: once
cdr3_length: 16
v_call: TRBV19
j_call: TRBJ2-2
cdr3_nt: TGTGCCAGTAGTATACACACAGGGGATGTAACCGGGGAGCTGTTTTTT
cdr3_aa: CASSIHTGDVTGELFF

d_call: TRBD1
clone_size: NA
cdr3_length: 16
v_call: TRBV7-6
j_call: TRBJ2-7
cdr3_nt: TGTGCCAGCAGCTCAAAAACCAGGACAGGGTTCTACGAGCAGTACTTC
cdr3_aa: CASSSKTRTGFYEQYF

d_call: NA
clone_size: NA
cdr3_length: 12
v_call: TRBV6-5
j_call: TRBJ1-6
cdr3_nt: TGTGCCAGCAGTTACTCGAGTTCACCCCTCCACTTT
cdr3_aa: CASSYSSSPLHF

d_call: NA
clone_size: NA
cdr3_length: 14
v_call: TRBV6-5
j_call: TRBJ1-1
cdr3_nt: TGTGCCAGCAGTTCAAGTATCGGGGGCACTGAAGCTTTCTTT
cdr3_aa: CASSSSIGGTEAFF

d_call: NA
clone_size: NA
cdr3_length: 14
v_call: TRBV18
j_call: TRBJ1-4
cdr3_nt: TGTGCCAGCTCACGTTCCCACACTAATGAAAAACTGTTTTTT
cdr3_aa: CASSRSHTNEKLFF

d_call: NA
clone_size: NA
cdr3_length: 14
v_call: TRBV5-1
j_call: TRBJ2-3
cdr3_nt: TGCGCCAGCAGCCCTGCTAGAGGCACAGATACGCAGTATTTT
cdr3_aa: CASSPARGTDTQYF

d_call: NA
clone_size: few
cdr3_length: 13
v_call: TRBV5-1
j_call: TRBJ2-1
cdr3_nt: TGCGCCAGCAGCTTGGTTAGCGACCGGGAGCAGTTCTTC
cdr3_aa: CASSLVSDREQFF

d_call: TRBD2
clone_size: NA
cdr3_length: 11
v_call: TRBV6-6
j_call: TRBJ2-1
cdr3_nt: TGTGCCAGCAGCCCCGGGACTACAGCGTTCTTC
cdr3_aa: CASSPGTTAFF

d_call: TRBD2
clone_size: NA
cdr3_length: 15
v_call: TRBV6-1
j_call: TRBJ2-2
cdr3_nt: TGTGCCAGCAGCGGACTAGCTGTTAACACCGGGGAGCTGTTTTTT
cdr3_aa: CASSGLAVNTGELFF

d_call: NA
clone_size: NA
cdr3_length: 14
v_call: TRBV5-1
j_call: TRBJ1-1
cdr3_nt: TGCGCCAGCATGCCCGGAGGCCTGGGGACTGAAGCTTTCTTT
cdr3_aa: CASMPGGLGTEAFF